The rows below give T cell receptor beta chains drawn from one sample of a study of OX40 agonist ivuxolimab in advanced cancers. Assay used: immunoSEQ multiplex PCR; TCRdb lists only in-frame clones, some missing. This table holds approximately 26,000 clones, roughly 91% found once. The specimen was CD4+ or CD8+ T cells sorted from blood, collected in a trial of the OX40 agonist ivuxolimab. The receptors stem from an adult with an advanced solid tumor such as melanoma, head and neck, liver or kidney cancer. CDR3s include the opening cysteine and the closing phenylalanine or tryptophan. The D gene is left open where the match is weak. Clone size is stated in some rows and not others, as once, few, many or a class when expanded.

v_call	j_call	d_call	clone_size	cdr3_nt	cdr3_aa
TRBV7-2	TRBJ2-1	TRBD2	-	TGTGCCAGCAGCCTAGTAGCGGGGGGCATTGAGCAGTTCTTC	CASSLVAGGIEQFF
TRBV27	TRBJ2-3	-	few	TGTGCCAGCAGTTCCGGGTTGGCGAGCACAGATACGCAGTATTTT	CASSSGLASTDTQYF
TRBV13	TRBJ2-7	TRBD2	-	TGTGCCAGCAGCTTAGGGACTAGCAGAGCCTACGAGCAGTACTTC	CASSLGTSRAYEQYF
TRBV9	TRBJ2-7	-	-	TGTGCCAGCAGCGTAGAGGGAAGTTGGGGGAACGAGCAGTACTTC	CASSVEGSWGNEQYF
TRBV5-1	TRBJ2-5	-	-	TGCGCCAGCAGCTTGGGGTCGGGAGAGGAGACCCAGTACTTC	CASSLGSGEETQYF
TRBV5-6	TRBJ1-3	-	-	TGTGCCAGCAGCTTATCCTCTGGAAACACCATATATTTT	CASSLSSGNTIYF
TRBV4-1	TRBJ2-1	TRBD1	-	TGCGCCAGCAGCCAAGTTTCCGGGACAGGGGCCCCTTACAATGAGCAGTTCTTC	CASSQVSGTGAPYNEQFF
TRBV12-5	TRBJ2-1	-	-	TGTGCTAGTGGGACGCCGGGGCTCGTCTACAATGAGCAGTTCTTC	CASGTPGLVYNEQFF
TRBV10-3	TRBJ1-5	-	few	TGTGCCATCAGCCATAGCAATCAGCCCCAGCATTTT	CAISHSNQPQHF
TRBV19	TRBJ2-6	-	few	TGTGCCAGTACCATCCCCAGGGCTGGGGCCAACGTCCTGACTTTC	CASTIPRAGANVLTF
TRBV29-1	TRBJ2-7	-	-	TGCAGCGTTGTCAGTGGTCGGGCTAGATCCGAGCAGTACTTC	CSVVSGRARSEQYF
TRBV29-1	TRBJ1-2	-	few	TGCAGCGTTGAACAGGTCTATGGCTACACCTTC	CSVEQVYGYTF
TRBV5-8	TRBJ2-1	-	-	TGTGCCAGCAGCCCCGGGGCCATCTCCTACAATGAGCAGTTCTTC	CASSPGAISYNEQFF
TRBV19	TRBJ1-3	-	-	TGTGCCAGTACAACAAAGGAAAACACCATATATTTT	CASTTKENTIYF
TRBV30	TRBJ2-1	-	-	TGTGCCTGGAAGGGCTACTATGGGGTGGATGAGCAGTTCTTC	CAWKGYYGVDEQFF
TRBV11-2	TRBJ2-3	TRBD2	-	TGTGCCAGCAGCTTGAGACTTACGCGGGAGGGAGGCACAGATACGCAGTATTTT	CASSLRLTREGGTDTQYF
TRBV9	TRBJ2-7	-	-	TGTGCCAGCAGCTCGACCGGGTCAGGCGAGCAGTACTTC	CASSSTGSGEQYF
TRBV19	TRBJ2-7	-	-	TGTGCCAGTAGTATGTCGGGCAGGCCCTCCTACGAGCAGTACTTC	CASSMSGRPSYEQYF
TRBV10-1	TRBJ1-4	-	few	TGCGCCAGCAGTGTAATAAGGTCAACTAATGAAAAACTGTTTTTT	CASSVIRSTNEKLFF
TRBV9	TRBJ1-1	-	-	TGTGCCAGCAGCGTACGGGGGGGAACTGAAGCTTTCTTT	CASSVRGGTEAFF
TRBV5-4	TRBJ2-7	TRBD1	-	TGTGCCAGCAGCCCCAGTATCACAGGGGGCTACGAGCAGTACTTC	CASSPSITGGYEQYF
TRBV5-1	TRBJ2-7	-	-	TGCGCCAGCAGCTCGCCGGGACTCCAACGGGGGGAGCAGTACTTC	CASSSPGLQRGEQYF
TRBV7-9	TRBJ1-1	-	-	TGTGCCAGCAGCCCCCAGGGCCCCACTGAAGCTTTCTTT	CASSPQGPTEAFF
TRBV6-1	TRBJ2-3	TRBD2	once	TGTGCCAGCATTCCAGCGGGAGGGCCTATAGATACGCAGTATTTT	CASIPAGGPIDTQYF
TRBV9	TRBJ2-2	TRBD1	once	TGTGCCAGCAGCTCCCCCGGGACAGGGGGCACCGGGGAGCTGTTTTTT	CASSSPGTGGTGELFF
TRBV4-1	TRBJ2-3	-	once	TGCGCCAGCAGCCAAGAAGGGAGGGGGACAGATACGCAGTATTTT	CASSQEGRGTDTQYF
TRBV29-1	TRBJ1-1	TRBD1	-	TGCAGCGGTCAACAGGGGACTGAAGCTTTCTTT	CSGQQGTEAFF
TRBV7-3	TRBJ2-4	-	-	TGTGCCAGCAGCTTAACGGGGGGAGTCAAAAACATTCAGTACTTC	CASSLTGGVKNIQYF
TRBV23-1	TRBJ1-2	-	once	TGCGCCAGCAGTCAATCTTGTCAGGGCTCCTATGGCTACACCTTC	CASSQSCQGSYGYTF
TRBV12-5	TRBJ2-7	-	-	TGTGCTAGTGGTTTGGGAGTCTCCTACGAGCAGTACTTC	CASGLGVSYEQYF
TRBV10-2	TRBJ2-7	-	once	TGCGCCAGCAGTGAGAGTGGAGGAGCCTACGAGCAGTACTTC	CASSESGGAYEQYF
TRBV6-5	TRBJ2-7	TRBD1	-	TGTGCCAGCAAAACAGGGGTTTACGAGCAGTACTTC	CASKTGVYEQYF
TRBV4-2	TRBJ1-6	TRBD1	-	TGTGCCAGCAGCCTAGGACAGGGTGAACTGAATTCACCCCTCCACTTT	CASSLGQGELNSPLHF
TRBV4-1	TRBJ2-3	-	-	TGCGCCAGCAGCCAAGGAATACAGGGTGGGTACACAGATACGCAGTATTTT	CASSQGIQGGYTDTQYF
TRBV27	TRBJ1-2	-	-	TGTGCCAGCAGATTCCGGGGGGCTGGAGGCTATGGCTACACCTTC	CASRFRGAGGYGYTF
TRBV28	TRBJ2-7	-	-	TGTGCCAGCAGTTTAGAAGGGGACGAGCAGTACTTC	CASSLEGDEQYF
TRBV19	TRBJ1-2	-	-	TGTGCCAGTAGCATCCAAACGGTATCGGACTACACCTTC	CASSIQTVSDYTF
TRBV6-5	TRBJ2-7	-	-	TGTGCCAGCAGCGGACAGTTCGGATCCGAGACCGAGCAGTACTTC	CASSGQFGSETEQYF
TRBV18	TRBJ2-7	TRBD2	-	TGTGCCAGCTCACCCTCGGGACTAGGGGGAGGGCCAGGCGAGCAGTACTTC	CASSPSGLGGGPGEQYF
TRBV7-9	TRBJ2-7	TRBD1	-	TGTGCCAGCAGCTCGACAGGGGTGGAGTTGTACGAGCAGTACTTC	CASSSTGVELYEQYF
TRBV5-1	TRBJ2-3	TRBD2	-	TGCGCCAGCAGCCTGGCCGGGACTAGCGGAGCAGATACGCAGTATTTT	CASSLAGTSGADTQYF
TRBV18	TRBJ1-1	TRBD1	-	TGTGCCAGCTCACCGGGGACAGGGTCTTCGGACACTGAAGCTTTCTTT	CASSPGTGSSDTEAFF
TRBV5-5	TRBJ2-7	-	-	TGTGCCAGCAGCCCCGGGTGGGGGCTCTACGAGCAGTACTTC	CASSPGWGLYEQYF
TRBV4-1	TRBJ1-1	TRBD1	-	TGCGCCAGCAGCCAACTCGACAGGGGAGGCACTGAAGCTTTCTTT	CASSQLDRGGTEAFF
TRBV19	TRBJ1-5	TRBD1	-	TGTGCCAGTAGTATAACAGGGGGCGGGAAGCCCCAGCATTTT	CASSITGGGKPQHF
TRBV5-1	TRBJ2-7	TRBD1	-	TGCGCCAGCACCTGGACAGGGCGCACCTACGAGCAGTACTTC	CASTWTGRTYEQYF
TRBV28	TRBJ2-7	TRBD2	-	TGTGCCAGCAGTTTATTCCGGGGACTAGCGGGGTCCCTCTCCTACGAGCAGTACTTC	CASSLFRGLAGSLSYEQYF
TRBV5-1	TRBJ2-5	TRBD1	-	TGCGCCAGCAGCTTGGCAGGGGGTGAGACCCAGTACTTC	CASSLAGGETQYF
TRBV7-9	TRBJ2-5	-	-	TGTGCCAGCAGCCCTAGTATGGGCTTTGGGGCATCCCAAGAGACCCAGTACTTC	CASSPSMGFGASQETQYF
TRBV10-3	TRBJ1-4	-	-	TGTGCCATCAGTGAGTGGAGGGGAGCTAATGAAAAACTGTTTTTT	CAISEWRGANEKLFF
TRBV2	TRBJ2-5	TRBD2	-	TGTGCCAGCAGTGACACTAGCGGGGGCCCCCAAGAGACCCAGTACTTC	CASSDTSGGPQETQYF
TRBV4-1	TRBJ2-5	TRBD1	-	TGCGCCAGCAGCCAAATTGGGACAGGGGGTAGCGAGACCCAGTACTTC	CASSQIGTGGSETQYF
TRBV5-1	TRBJ2-1	TRBD2	few	TGCGCCAGCAGCTTAAGCGGGAGGACCCAGGGAAATGAGCAGTTCTTC	CASSLSGRTQGNEQFF
TRBV7-2	TRBJ1-4	-	-	TGTGCCAGCAGCTTAGGGGGTTATGAAAAACTGTTTTTT	CASSLGGYEKLFF
TRBV28	TRBJ2-7	TRBD1	-	TGTGCCAGCAGTTTAACTCTACAGGGGTTGAGCTCCTACGAGCAGTACTTC	CASSLTLQGLSSYEQYF
TRBV11-3	TRBJ2-7	-	-	TGTGCCAGCAGCTTAGGGGGCTATAGTTCCCAGTACTTC	CASSLGGYSSQYF
TRBV7-2	TRBJ2-1	TRBD2	-	TGTGCCAGCAGCTTAGCGTCTAGCGGGTACAATGAGCAGTTCTTC	CASSLASSGYNEQFF